This record looks at one T cell receptor (beta chain) sequence and its context. Its specificity is unknown. This sample is part of a study of OX40 agonist ivuxolimab in advanced cancers. Points from the study as a whole: Certain nonresponders additionally had low normalized T-cell clonal expansion. Patients who responded partially at 0.1-3.0 mg/kg showed clonal expansion ranking among the lowest.

TCRdb keeps only in-frame clones here, not all; method: immunoSEQ multiplex PCR. The data show around 60,000 clones, approximately 88% seen once. The CDR3 consists of 14 residues. The germline V gene has CDR1 GTSNPN and CDR2 SVGIG (reference sequence). Deletions cut 0 bases from V and 1 base from J, with 9 bases between. The chain joins TRBV30 to TRBJ1-1; maybe TRBD1 (5 bases). This receptor was taken from an adult with an advanced solid tumor such as melanoma, head and neck, liver or kidney cancer. This specimen consisted of CD4+ or CD8+ T cells sorted from blood, obtained in a trial of the OX40 agonist ivuxolimab. CDR3 region: CAWSVSGGNTEAFF. The CDR3 DNA reads TGTGCCTGGAGTGTATCTGGGGGGAACACTGAAGCTTTCTTT. Supplemented by reference TRBV30 and TRBJ1-1, the full variable domain reads SQTIHQWPATLVQPVGSPLSLECTVEGTSNPNLYWYRQAAGRGLQLLFYSVGIGQISSEVPQNLSASRPQDRQFILSSKKLLLSDSGFYLCAWSVSGGNTEAFFGQGTRLTVV.